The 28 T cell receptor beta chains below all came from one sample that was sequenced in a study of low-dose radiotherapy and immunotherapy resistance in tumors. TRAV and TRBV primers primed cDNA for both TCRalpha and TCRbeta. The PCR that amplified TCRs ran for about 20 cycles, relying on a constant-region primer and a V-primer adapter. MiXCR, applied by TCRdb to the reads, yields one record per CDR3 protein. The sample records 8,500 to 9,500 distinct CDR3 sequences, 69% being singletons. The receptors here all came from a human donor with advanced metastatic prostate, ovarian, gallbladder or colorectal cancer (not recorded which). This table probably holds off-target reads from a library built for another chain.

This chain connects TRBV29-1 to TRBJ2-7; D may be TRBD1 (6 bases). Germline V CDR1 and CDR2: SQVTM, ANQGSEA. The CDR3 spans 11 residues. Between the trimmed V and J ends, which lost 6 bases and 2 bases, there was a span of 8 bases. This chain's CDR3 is CSVGAAYEQYF. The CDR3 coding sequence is TGCAGCGTGGGGGCGGCCTACGAGCAGTACTTC.

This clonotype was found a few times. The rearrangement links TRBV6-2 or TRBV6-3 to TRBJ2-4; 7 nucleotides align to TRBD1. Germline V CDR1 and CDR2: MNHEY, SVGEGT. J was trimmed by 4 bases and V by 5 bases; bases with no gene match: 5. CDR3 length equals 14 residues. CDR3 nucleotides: TGTGCCAGCAGTCCGGGACAGTTAAAAAACATTCAGTACTTC. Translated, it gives CASSPGQLKNIQYF.

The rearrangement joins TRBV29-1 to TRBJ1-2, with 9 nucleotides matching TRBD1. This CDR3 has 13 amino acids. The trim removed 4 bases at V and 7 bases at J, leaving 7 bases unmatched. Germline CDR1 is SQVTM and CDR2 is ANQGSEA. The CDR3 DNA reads TGCAGCGTTGGTCCGGGACAGGGAGGTGGCTACACCTTC. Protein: CSVGPGQGGGYTF.

The CDR3 spells CASSNNQGANGELFF. Written as DNA, the CDR3 is TGTGCCAGCAGCAACAATCAGGGGGCGAACGGGGAGCTGTTTTTT. V and J are TRBV7-9 and TRBJ2-2, with 8 nucleotides matching TRBD1. The germline V gene has CDR1 SEHNR and CDR2 FQNEAQ (reference sequence). The CDR3 spans 15 residues. Germline trimming cut 5 bases from V and 7 bases from J; bases unmatched to any gene: 9.

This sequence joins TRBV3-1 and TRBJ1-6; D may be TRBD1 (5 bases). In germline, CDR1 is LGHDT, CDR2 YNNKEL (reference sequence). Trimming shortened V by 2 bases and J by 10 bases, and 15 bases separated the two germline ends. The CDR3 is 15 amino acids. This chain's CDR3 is CASSQRGTGRSPLHF. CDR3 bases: TGTGCCAGCAGCCAACGAGGGACGGGAAGGTCACCCCTCCACTTT.

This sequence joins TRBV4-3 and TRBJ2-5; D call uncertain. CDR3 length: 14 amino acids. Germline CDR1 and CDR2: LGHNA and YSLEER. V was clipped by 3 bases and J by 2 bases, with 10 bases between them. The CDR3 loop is CASSHHKGQETQYF. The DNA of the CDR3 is TGCGCCAGCAGCCACCACAAGGGACAAGAGACCCAGTACTTC.

CDR3 sequence: CASSGRMNTEAFF. The CDR3 coding sequence is TGTGCCAGTTCAGGGCGGATGAACACTGAAGCTTTCTTT. The chain employs TRBV19 and TRBJ1-1; a possible D gene is TRBD1 (5 bases). The CDR3 length is 13 residues. The germline V gene has CDR1 LNHDA and CDR2 SQIVND (reference sequence). Trimming left V 8 bases short and J 0 bases short, with 10 bases between.

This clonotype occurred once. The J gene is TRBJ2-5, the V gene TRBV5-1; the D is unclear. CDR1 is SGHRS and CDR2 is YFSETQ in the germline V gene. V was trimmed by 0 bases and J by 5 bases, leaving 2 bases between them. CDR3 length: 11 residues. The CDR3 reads CASSLAETQYF. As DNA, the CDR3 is TGCGCCAGCAGCTTGGCGGAGACCCAGTACTTC. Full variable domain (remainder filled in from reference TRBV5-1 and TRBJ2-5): KAGVTQTPRYLIKTRGQQVTLSCSPISGHRSVSWYQQTPGQGLQFLFEYFSETQRNKGNFPGRFSGRQFSNSRSEMNVSTLELGDSALYLCASSLAETQYFGPGTRLLVL.

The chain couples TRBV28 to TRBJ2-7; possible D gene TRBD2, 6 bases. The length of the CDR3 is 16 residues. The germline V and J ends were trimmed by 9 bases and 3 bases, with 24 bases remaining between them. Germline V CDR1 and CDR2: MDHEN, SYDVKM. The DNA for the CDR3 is TGTGCCAGTTCCGCGCCGCAGGGTTTGGGGGGCTACGAGCAGTACTTC. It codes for CASSAPQGLGGYEQYF.

The CDR3 region has the DNA TGCGCCAGCAGCCAATTCCAGGGGCGCAATCAGCCCCAGCATTTT. This translates into CASSQFQGRNQPQHF. The chain employs TRBV4-1 and TRBJ1-5, with D tentatively TRBD1 (6 bases). CDR3 length: 15 residues. V was trimmed by 2 bases and J by 2 bases, leaving 10 bases between them. In germline, CDR1 is MGHRA, CDR2 YSYEKL.

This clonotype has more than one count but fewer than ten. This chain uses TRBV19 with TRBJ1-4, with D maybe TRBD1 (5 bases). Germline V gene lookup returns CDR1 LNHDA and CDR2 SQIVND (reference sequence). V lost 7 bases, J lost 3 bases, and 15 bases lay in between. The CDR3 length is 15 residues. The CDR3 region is CASTRRRGPNEKLFF. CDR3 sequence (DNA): TGTGCCAGTACCCGACGGCGGGGACCTAATGAAAAACTGTTTTTT.

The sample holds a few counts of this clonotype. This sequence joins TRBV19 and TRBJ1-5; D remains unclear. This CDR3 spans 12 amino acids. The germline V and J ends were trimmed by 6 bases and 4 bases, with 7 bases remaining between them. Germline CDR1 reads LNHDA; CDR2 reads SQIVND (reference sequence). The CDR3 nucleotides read TGTGCCAGTAGGGATATGAATCAGCCCCAGCATTTT. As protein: CASRDMNQPQHF.

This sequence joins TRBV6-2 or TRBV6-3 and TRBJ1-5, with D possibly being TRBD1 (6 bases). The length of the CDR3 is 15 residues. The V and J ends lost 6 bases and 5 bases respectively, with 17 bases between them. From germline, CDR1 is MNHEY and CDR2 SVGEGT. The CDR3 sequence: CASSPGEGFDQPQHF. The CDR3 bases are TGTGCCAGCAGCCCAGGGGAGGGTTTTGATCAGCCCCAGCATTTT.

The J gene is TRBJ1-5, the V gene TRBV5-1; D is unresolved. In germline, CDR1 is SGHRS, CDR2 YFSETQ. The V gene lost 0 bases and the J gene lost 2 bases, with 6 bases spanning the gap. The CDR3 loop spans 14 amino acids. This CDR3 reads CASSLGGGNQPQHF. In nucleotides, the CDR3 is TGCGCCAGCAGCTTGGGAGGAGGCAATCAGCCCCAGCATTTT. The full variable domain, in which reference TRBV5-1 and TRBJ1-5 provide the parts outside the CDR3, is KAGVTQTPRYLIKTRGQQVTLSCSPISGHRSVSWYQQTPGQGLQFLFEYFSETQRNKGNFPGRFSGRQFSNSRSEMNVSTLELGDSALYLCASSLGGGNQPQHFGDGTRLSIL.

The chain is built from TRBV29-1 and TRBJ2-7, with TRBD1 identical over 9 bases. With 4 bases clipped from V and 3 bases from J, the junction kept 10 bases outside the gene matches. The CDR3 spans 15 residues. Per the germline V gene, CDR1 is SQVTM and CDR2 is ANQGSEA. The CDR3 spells CSVVGTRDRVYEQYF. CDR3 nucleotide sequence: TGCAGCGTTGTGGGGACCCGGGACAGGGTCTACGAGCAGTACTTC.

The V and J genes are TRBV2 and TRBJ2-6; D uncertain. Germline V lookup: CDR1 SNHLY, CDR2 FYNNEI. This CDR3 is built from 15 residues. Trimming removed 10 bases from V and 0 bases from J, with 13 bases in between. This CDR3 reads CATTITASGANVLTF. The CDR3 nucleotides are TGTGCCACCACAATAACAGCCTCTGGGGCCAACGTCCTGACTTTC.

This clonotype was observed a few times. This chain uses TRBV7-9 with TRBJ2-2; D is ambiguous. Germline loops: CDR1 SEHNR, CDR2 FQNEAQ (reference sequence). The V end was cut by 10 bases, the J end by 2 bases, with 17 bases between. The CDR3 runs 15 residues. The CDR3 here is CANFGAGDNTGELFF. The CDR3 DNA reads TGTGCCAACTTCGGCGCAGGCGATAACACCGGGGAGCTGTTTTTT.

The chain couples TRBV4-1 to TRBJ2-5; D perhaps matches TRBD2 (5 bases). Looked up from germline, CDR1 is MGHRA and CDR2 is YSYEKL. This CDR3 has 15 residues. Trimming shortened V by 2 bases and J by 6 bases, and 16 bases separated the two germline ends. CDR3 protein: CASSQKDSRLKTQYF. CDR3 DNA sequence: TGCGCCAGCAGCCAAAAGGACTCCCGTCTTAAGACCCAGTACTTC.

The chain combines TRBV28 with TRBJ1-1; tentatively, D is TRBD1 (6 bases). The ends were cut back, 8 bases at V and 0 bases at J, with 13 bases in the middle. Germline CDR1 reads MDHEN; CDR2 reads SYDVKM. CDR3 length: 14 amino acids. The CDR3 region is CASAPGAMNTEAFF. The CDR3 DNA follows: TGTGCCAGCGCACCGGGGGCTATGAACACTGAAGCTTTCTTT.

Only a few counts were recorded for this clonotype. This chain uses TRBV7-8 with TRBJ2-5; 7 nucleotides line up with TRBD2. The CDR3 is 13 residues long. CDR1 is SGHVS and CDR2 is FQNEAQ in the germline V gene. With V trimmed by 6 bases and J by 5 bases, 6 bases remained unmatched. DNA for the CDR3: TGTGCCAGCAGTGACGGGGGGAGGGAGACCCAGTACTTC. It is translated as CASSDGGRETQYF.

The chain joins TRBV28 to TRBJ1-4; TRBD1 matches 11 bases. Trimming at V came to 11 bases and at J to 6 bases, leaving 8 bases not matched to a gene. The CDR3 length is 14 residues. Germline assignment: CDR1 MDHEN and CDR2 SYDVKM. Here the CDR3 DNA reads TGTGCCGTGGCGGGGGACAGGGGGGATGAAAAACTGTTTTTT. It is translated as CAVAGDRGDEKLFF.

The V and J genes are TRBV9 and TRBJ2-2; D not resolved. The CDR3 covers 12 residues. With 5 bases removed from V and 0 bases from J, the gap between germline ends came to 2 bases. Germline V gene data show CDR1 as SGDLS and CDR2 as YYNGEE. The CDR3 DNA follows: TGTGCCAGCAGTTCGAACACCGGGGAGCTGTTTTTT. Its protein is CASSSNTGELFF.

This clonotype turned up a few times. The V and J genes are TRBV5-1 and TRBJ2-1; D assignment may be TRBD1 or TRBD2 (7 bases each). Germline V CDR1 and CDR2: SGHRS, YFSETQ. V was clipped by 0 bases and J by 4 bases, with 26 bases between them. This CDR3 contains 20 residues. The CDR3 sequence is CASSLAQPGEGAELYNEQFF. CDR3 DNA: TGCGCCAGCAGCTTGGCCCAGCCAGGGGAGGGGGCCGAATTATACAATGAGCAGTTCTTC.

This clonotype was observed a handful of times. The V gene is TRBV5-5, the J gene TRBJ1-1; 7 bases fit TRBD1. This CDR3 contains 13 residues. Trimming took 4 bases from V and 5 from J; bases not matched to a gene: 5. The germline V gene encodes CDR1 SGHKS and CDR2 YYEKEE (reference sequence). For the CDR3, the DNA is TGTGCCAGCAGCCACAGGGGTTGGACTGAAGCTTTCTTT. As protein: CASSHRGWTEAFF.

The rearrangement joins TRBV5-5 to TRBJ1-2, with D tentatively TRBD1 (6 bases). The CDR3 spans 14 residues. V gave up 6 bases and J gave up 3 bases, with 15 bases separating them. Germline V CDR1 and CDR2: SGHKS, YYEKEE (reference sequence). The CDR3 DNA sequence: TGTGCCAGCACCAAACAGGGAGGGGACTATGGCTACACCTTC. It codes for CASTKQGGDYGYTF.

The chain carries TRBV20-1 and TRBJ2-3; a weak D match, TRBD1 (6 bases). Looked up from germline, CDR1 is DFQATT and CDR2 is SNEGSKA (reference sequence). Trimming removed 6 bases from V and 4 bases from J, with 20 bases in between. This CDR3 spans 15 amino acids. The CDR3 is CSAVGALRAPDTQYF. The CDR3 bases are TGCAGTGCCGTGGGGGCCCTCAGGGCCCCAGATACGCAGTATTTT.

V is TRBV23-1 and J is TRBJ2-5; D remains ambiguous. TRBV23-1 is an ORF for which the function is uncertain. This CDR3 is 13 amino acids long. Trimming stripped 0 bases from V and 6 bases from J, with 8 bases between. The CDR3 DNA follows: TGCGCCAGCAGTCAATCGTTGCTTCAGACCCAGTACTTC. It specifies CASSQSLLQTQYF.

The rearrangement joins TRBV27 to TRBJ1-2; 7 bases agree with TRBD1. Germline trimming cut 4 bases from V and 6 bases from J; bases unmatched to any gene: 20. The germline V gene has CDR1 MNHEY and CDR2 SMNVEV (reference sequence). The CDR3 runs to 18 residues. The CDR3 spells CASSSSPHRGPLSDGYTF. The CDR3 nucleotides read TGTGCCAGCAGTTCATCCCCCCACAGGGGACCCCTATCCGATGGCTACACCTTC.